This TCR beta chain stems from a study of T cells in Graves' hyperthyroidism and ophthalmopathy (dated by TCRdb to between 2018 and 2021). Describing the broader study: Peripheral blood was collected at initial diagnosis, before any treatment. Prospective prediction of ophthalmopathy was tested in an independent validation cohort consisting of some 19 hyperthyroidism patients and approximately 16 patients who later progressed to ophthalmopathy. Following sampling, methimazole starting at 30 mg daily was given to hyperthyroidism patients, and high-dose intravenous methylprednisolone was given to ophthalmopathy patients. According to the paper, TCR Vbeta CDR3 sequencing was carried out on roughly 130 peripheral blood samples, which came from about 45 ophthalmopathy, around 74 hyperthyroidism and around 17 progressor patients. For training and testing, the 100 or so patients in the discovery cohort were randomly divided in a 7:3 ratio. In roughly six Graves' hyperthyroidism patients, the study also compared T-cell repertoires from thyroid tissue with T-cell repertoires from blood. To identify TCR V-J signatures that set the groups apart, the researchers used a discovery cohort of 90 to 100 patients, made up of 40 to 45 with Graves' ophthalmopathy and about 60 with stable Graves' hyperthyroidism. On the study overall, not on this receptor specifically: Blood samples also contained most of the expanded thyroid clonotypes (frequency above 0.001), which suggests that blood repertoires may reflect thyroid immune responses. In validation, the model predicted progression to ophthalmopathy a median of roughly 6.5 months before onset, with approximately 70% sensitivity and more than 72% specificity. Sample size was not statistically predetermined, and blinding of investigators to group allocation was not performed. A model built on a 13 V-J signature distinguished ophthalmopathy from stable hyperthyroidism, reaching around 87% sensitivity and 81.08% specificity in cross-validation and 80%/75% in testing.

Reading from cysteine to phenylalanine, the CDR3 counts 13 amino acids. CDR3 DNA is the only sequence kept; it has 39 bases, read in frame from the first base. CDR1 SGHTA and CDR2 FQGTGA are derived from the germline V gene. Between the V and J ends, shortened by 7 bases and 7 bases respectively, the junction contains 13 bases. A patient counted as having stable Graves' hyperthyroidism if no progression to ophthalmopathy occurred over 18 months of follow-up. Hyperthyroidism patients were newly diagnosed, with disease duration under 2 months, and aged 18 to 65 years. Exclusion was applied to patients with uncontrolled infections, other autoimmune diseases, pregnancy or lactation. Diagnoses were based on clinical symptoms, serum thyroxine and TRAb, thyroid ultrasound and orbital computed tomography. Ficoll-Paque density gradient centrifugation was used to isolate PBMCs from approximately 11 ml of fresh peripheral blood. Total RNA was extracted using Trizol reagent, and RNA quality was assessed on an Agilent 2100 Bioanalyzer.

This clonotype was observed many times. Its antigen is still unknown. Base qualities are not provided; no much larger clone lies one nucleotide away. TCR beta CDR3 regions were amplified from RNA transcripts. A first-round RT-PCR of the TCR CDR3 used the HTBI primer set with the Qiagen OneStep RT-PCR kit. Libraries were constructed in a second round of multiplex PCR, after which size selection and purification were performed. Libraries were sequenced paired-end with 100 bp reads on an Illumina HiSeq2000. Per the authors' processing: Raw data were processed with SOAPnuke, discarding reads with adapters, uncalled bases, mean Phred below 15, or no exact constant-primer or identifier match. COPE v1.2.5 was used to merge high-quality paired reads, and clonotypes were defined as unique nucleotide sequences. MiTCR v1.1 was used to align the clonotypes against IMGT TRBV, TRBD and TRBJ reference segments. Only V-J combinations with frequency above 0.0001, covering 98% to 99.2% of repertoires, were analysed. A TCS score was defined as the ratio between F50 (clonal expansion) and ExV (chaos), using BLOSUM62-based TCRdist between CDR3 peptides within each V-J. Welch's t-statistics and random forest reduced 450 to 600 V-J features to roughly 13, which were used in a naive Bayes classifier (R e1071). TCRdb trimmed public reads at Q25 via fastp, called clones via MiXCR and kept in-frame beta chains. Rows are combined by CDR3 protein, so each entry shows the most common genes and DNA. TCRdb's processing, not the study's, gives the V and J calls here. The table for this sample lists about 500,000 distinct CDR3 sequences; around 14% of them were counted only once. About 17% of the sample is in the top ten clones.

This TCR was sampled from a woman aged 18 to 35 with Graves' hyperthyroidism. The rearrangement combines TRBV7-3 with TRBJ2-2; confidence is insufficient to name the D gene. Source material: blood. The nucleotide sequence is given as TGTGCCAGCACCCCACAGAGTGGCGGGGAGCTGTTTTTT. This gives the protein CASTPQSGGELFF.